The 23 T cell receptor beta chains given below trace back to one sample, sequenced in a study of cytomegalovirus exposure and HLA in healthy donors. The PCR employed 60 Vbeta primers together with 13 Jbeta primers. Method: immunoSEQ multiplex PCR; TCRdb's copy keeps in-frame clones and lacks some. The sample carries about 180,000 clones, roughly 87% recorded once. Source material: PBMCs. The receptors originated from a woman in her 50s in good health and CMV-seronegative.

The J gene is TRBJ1-5, the V gene TRBV19; 7 bases match TRBD1. V was pared by 3 bases and J by 4 bases, with 12 bases of the junction left unmatched. The CDR3 consists of 17 residues. The germline gives CDR1 LNHDA, CDR2 SQIVND (reference sequence). Here the CDR3 reads CASSIYRGRTLNQPQHF. CDR3 nucleotide sequence: TGTGCCAGTAGTATTTACAGGGGCAGAACTCTTAATCAGCCCCAGCATTTT.

The chain employs TRBV6-5 and TRBJ1-1; D is perhaps TRBD1 (5 bases). The V and J ends lost 2 bases and 0 bases respectively, with 13 bases between them. Germline-derived CDR1 and CDR2 are MNHEY and SVGAGI. CDR3 length equals 16 residues. DNA for the CDR3: TGTGCCAGCAGTTACCTAACCCGGGGGATGAACACTGAAGCTTTCTTT. Its translation is CASSYLTRGMNTEAFF.

In DNA, the CDR3 is TGCGCCAGCAGCCAACTGGGGCAAGATACGCAGTATTTT. Translation: CASSQLGQDTQYF. The V call is TRBV4-1, the J call TRBJ2-3; D may be TRBD1 (5 bases). This CDR3 is 13 amino acids long. Trimming cost V 2 bases and J 5 bases, with 8 bases left between them. Per the germline V gene, CDR1 is MGHRA and CDR2 is YSYEKL.

This clone was observed a few times. The gene calls are TRBV29-1 and TRBJ2-5; TRBD1 matches 10 bases. The length of the CDR3 is 12 residues. The germline gives CDR1 SQVTM, CDR2 ANQGSEA. J was trimmed by 5 bases and V by 7 bases; bases with no gene match: 4. The CDR3 reads CSAGTGAETQYF. The CDR3 coding sequence is TGCAGCGCCGGGACAGGGGCCGAGACCCAGTACTTC.

The CDR3 region is CASSEMSGEDNEQFF. CDR3 nucleotides: TGTGCCAGCAGTGAAATGAGCGGGGAGGACAATGAGCAGTTCTTC. The chain employs TRBV2 and TRBJ2-1, with 7 bases fitting TRBD2. CDR1 and CDR2 (germline): SNHLY, FYNNEI. The V and J ends lost 2 bases and 5 bases, in that order; junction bases with no gene match: 6. The length of the CDR3 is 15 residues.

This chain links TRBV7-8 with TRBJ2-5; D is unresolved. V shed 2 bases and J shed 3 bases, with 16 bases lying between them. The CDR3 sequence is 16 residues long. Germline V CDR1 and CDR2: SGHVS, FQNEAQ. CDR3 nucleotide sequence: TGTGCCAGCAGCTTATTTGTACAGCCACTTAAAGAGACCCAGTACTTC. It specifies CASSLFVQPLKETQYF.

Comments on this clone: Other DNA sequences from this sample encode an identical CDR3 as well. V gene TRBV19 combines with J gene TRBJ2-2; tentative D call: TRBD2 (6 bases). Trimming removed 9 bases from V and 4 bases from J, with 18 bases in between. The CDR3 runs to 15 residues. Germline assignment: CDR1 LNHDA and CDR2 SQIVND (reference sequence). The CDR3 sequence: CASTPGLAGTGELFF. As DNA, the CDR3 is TGTGCCAGCACCCCGGGACTGGCGGGCACCGGGGAGCTGTTTTTT. Supplemented by reference TRBV19 and TRBJ2-2, the full variable domain reads DGGITQSPKYLFRKEGQNVTLSCEQNLNHDAMYWYRQDPGQGLRLIYYSQIVNDFQKGDIAEGYSVSREKKESFPLTVTSAQKNPTAFYLCASTPGLAGTGELFFGEGSRLTVL.

The rearrangement uses TRBV7-9 and TRBJ2-3, with 12 nucleotides matching TRBD2. The junction had 4 bases not matched to a gene; V was cut back by 5 bases and J by 1 base. The CDR3 runs to 16 residues. Germline V CDR1 and CDR2: SEHNR, FQNEAQ (reference sequence). The CDR3 coding sequence is TGTGCCAGCAGCCCGACTAGCGGGAGACGCACAGATACGCAGTATTTT. This sequence encodes CASSPTSGRRTDTQYF. Complete variable domain (other parts from reference TRBV7-9 and TRBJ2-3): DTGVSQNPRHKITKRGQNVTFRCDPISEHNRLYWYRQTLGQGPEFLTYFQNEAQLEKSRLLSDRFSAERPKGSFSTLEIQRTEQGDSAMYLCASSPTSGRRTDTQYFGPGTRLTVL.

This chain connects TRBV14 to TRBJ1-3; TRBD1 matches at 9 bases. This CDR3 is 16 amino acids long. In germline, CDR1 is SGHDN, CDR2 FVKESK. The V gene end was trimmed by 3 bases and the J gene end by 2 bases; junction bases not matched to a gene: 5. As DNA, the CDR3 is TGTGCCAGCAGCCAGTACAGGGGGCTAACTGGAAACACCATATATTTT. Translated: CASSQYRGLTGNTIYF.

The chain uses TRBV7-6 and TRBJ2-3, with a weak D call TRBD1 (5 bases). The length of the CDR3 is 16 residues. Germline CDR1 reads SGHVS; CDR2 reads FNYEAQ. Trimming stripped 1 base from V and 1 base from J, with 12 bases between. Here the CDR3 reads CASSLGLQGGTDTQYF. In DNA form, the CDR3 reads TGTGCCAGCAGCTTAGGGCTTCAGGGCGGCACAGATACGCAGTATTTT.

J is TRBJ1-1 and V is TRBV4-2; the D gene is possibly TRBD1 (6 bases). Germline loops: CDR1 LGHNA, CDR2 YNFKEQ. V was cut by 4 bases and J by 1 base, with 13 bases left in between. This CDR3 spans 15 amino acids. This chain's CDR3 is CASSRETGRNTEAFF. In nucleotides, the CDR3 is TGTGCCAGCAGCCGGGAAACAGGGAGGAACACTGAAGCTTTCTTT.

The chain links TRBV28 to TRBJ1-4, with D unresolved. Germline V gives CDR1 MDHEN, CDR2 SYDVKM. Trimming removed 3 bases from V and 8 bases from J, with 4 bases in between. The CDR3 contains 11 residues. CDR3 residues: CASSFVEKLFF. The CDR3 DNA sequence: TGTGCCAGCAGTTTCGTAGAAAAACTGTTTTTT.

This sequence joins TRBV28 and TRBJ1-2; maybe TRBD1 (6 bases). Trimming left V 7 bases short and J 0 bases short, with 12 bases between. Germline V gives CDR1 MDHEN, CDR2 SYDVKM. CDR3 size: 14 residues. In nucleotides, the CDR3 is TGTGCCAGCACCGGGACACTAGCTAACTATGGCTACACCTTC. Amino acid sequence: CASTGTLANYGYTF.

The V and J genes are TRBV11-2 and TRBJ2-5, with TRBD2 matching over 7 bases. V dropped 9 bases and J dropped 3; count of bases not matched to a gene: 10. Looked up from germline, CDR1 is SGHAT and CDR2 is FQNNGV. This CDR3 has 14 amino acids. DNA of the CDR3: TGTGCCAGTGGAGCGGGATTGGCAGAAGAGACCCAGTACTTC. Translation: CASGAGLAEETQYF.

V is TRBV5-4 and J is TRBJ2-1, with D perhaps TRBD2 (6 bases). Germline V CDR1 and CDR2: SGHNT, YYREEE (reference sequence). The CDR3 runs to 15 residues. V dropped 3 bases and J dropped 1 base, with 11 bases sitting between them. The CDR3 bases are TGTGCCAGCAGCTCCCAGGGAGGTTCCTACAATGAGCAGTTCTTC. It yields the protein CASSSQGGSYNEQFF.

The V call is TRBV5-1, the J call TRBJ1-1; tentatively, D is TRBD1 (5 bases). The length of the CDR3 is 12 residues. V shed 6 bases and J shed 3 bases, with 9 bases lying between them. CDR1 SGHRS and CDR2 YFSETQ come from the germline V gene. CDR3 amino acids: CASKLGDTEAFF. The CDR3 DNA sequence: TGCGCCAGCAAGCTAGGGGACACTGAAGCTTTCTTT.

V gene TRBV19 combines with J gene TRBJ2-1; 13 positions agree with TRBD2. Losses at the gene ends were 5 bases for V and 6 bases for J; bases not matched to a gene: 7. From germline, CDR1 is LNHDA and CDR2 SQIVND (reference sequence). The CDR3 has 16 amino acids. CDR3 sequence reads: CASSPTLAGGLNEQFF. CDR3 sequence (DNA): TGTGCCAGTAGTCCGACACTAGCGGGAGGGCTCAATGAGCAGTTCTTC.

The CDR3 reads CASSVHETGGISGANVLTF. DNA for the CDR3: TGTGCCAGCAGCGTACATGAGACAGGGGGCATCTCTGGGGCCAACGTCCTGACTTTC. The chain joins TRBV9 to TRBJ2-6, with 10 bases lining up with TRBD1. The CDR3 has 19 amino acids. Trimming at V came to 1 base and at J to 0 bases, leaving 7 bases not matched to a gene. Per the germline V gene, CDR1 is SGDLS and CDR2 is YYNGEE.

This sequence joins TRBV19 and TRBJ1-5, with a possible D match to TRBD1 (6 bases). With 0 bases removed from V and 5 bases from J, the gap between germline ends came to 17 bases. Per the germline V gene, CDR1 is LNHDA and CDR2 is SQIVND (reference sequence). This CDR3 contains 17 residues. Here the CDR3 DNA reads TGTGCCAGTAGTATAGATCCCCGACAGGCAGAACATCAGCCCCAGCATTTT. Its translation is CASSIDPRQAEHQPQHF.

The rearrangement joins TRBV5-1 to TRBJ1-4; the D is unclear. This CDR3 contains 13 residues. Germline V CDR1 and CDR2: SGHRS, YFSETQ. V lost 5 bases, J lost 2 bases, and 7 bases lay in between. The CDR3 here is CASRPGTNEKLFF. In nucleotides, the CDR3 is TGCGCCAGCAGACCCGGGACTAATGAAAAACTGTTTTTT.

This clone was counted a few times. This chain uses TRBV5-6 with TRBJ1-2; 7 bases agree with TRBD1. The CDR3 length is 14 residues. Per the germline V gene, CDR1 is SGHDT and CDR2 is YYEEEE. The V gene end was trimmed by 3 bases and the J gene end by 5 bases; junction bases not matched to a gene: 7. CDR3 nucleotide sequence: TGTGCCAGCAGCTCTACCGGGACAGAATATGGCTACACCTTC. It specifies CASSSTGTEYGYTF.

The chain has TRBV7-9 and TRBJ1-1, with D perhaps matching TRBD1 (6 bases). Germline V lookup: CDR1 SEHNR, CDR2 FQNEAQ (reference sequence). V lost 5 bases to trimming and J lost 4 bases, with 14 bases between them. The CDR3 totals 14 residues. The chain's CDR3 is CASSRTTGTTEAFF. As DNA, the CDR3 is TGTGCCAGCAGCCGCACTACAGGGACCACTGAAGCTTTCTTT.

The rearrangement links TRBV6-1 to TRBJ1-1; 11 positions match TRBD1. Per the germline V gene, CDR1 is MNHNS and CDR2 is SASEGT. The trim removed 6 bases at V and 4 bases at J, leaving 7 bases unmatched. The CDR3 length is 15 residues. DNA of the CDR3: TGTGCCAGCAGAGGGATCGGACAGGGGGCCACTGAAGCTTTCTTT. It yields the protein CASRGIGQGATEAFF.